Listed here is a single TCR beta chain. The data are from a study of blood T cell repertoires in COVID-19. Study-wide context: Whether acute or convalescent, the COVID-19 samples came from the United States, Italy and Spain. T cells, B-cell-depleted T cells, or PBMCs provided the cDNA or gDNA that served as material.

Clones were sequenced by immunoSEQ multiplex PCR, and TCRdb holds only the in-frame ones, with some missing. The sample lists roughly 140,000 clones; roughly 84% were seen once. The CDR3 covers 15 residues. CDR1 is SNHLY, CDR2 FYNNEI, per germline. With 7 bases clipped from V and 3 bases from J, the junction kept 8 bases outside the gene matches. Sequencing input: peripheral blood. This chain uses TRBV2 with TRBJ2-1; TRBD1 matches 8 bases. This sequence was found in a woman between 45 and 60 years old with acute or convalescent COVID-19. CDR3: CASKVEQGDYNEQFF. CDR3 sequence (DNA): TGTGCCAGCAAGGTGGAACAGGGGGACTACAATGAGCAGTTCTTC.